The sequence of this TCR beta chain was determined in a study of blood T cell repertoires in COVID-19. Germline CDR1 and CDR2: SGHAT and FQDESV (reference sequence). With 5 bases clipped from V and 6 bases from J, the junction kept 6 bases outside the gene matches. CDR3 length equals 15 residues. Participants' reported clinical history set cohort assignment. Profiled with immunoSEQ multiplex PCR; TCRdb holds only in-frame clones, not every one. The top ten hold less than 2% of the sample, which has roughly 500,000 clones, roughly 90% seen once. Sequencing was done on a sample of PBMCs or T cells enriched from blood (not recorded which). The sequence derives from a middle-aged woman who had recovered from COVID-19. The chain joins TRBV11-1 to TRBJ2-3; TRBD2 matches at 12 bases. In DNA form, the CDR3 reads TGTGCCAGCAGCGCGCGACTAGCGGGAGAGGATACGCAGTATTTT. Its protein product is CASSARLAGEDTQYF.